The sample holds a few counts of the clone carrying this T cell receptor (beta chain). The sample comes from a study of blood T cell repertoires in COVID-19. Original handling: Estimated nucleated cell counts came from reference gene primer amplification. TCRdb's copy holds only in-frame clones and misses some; the assay was immunoSEQ multiplex PCR. From that table come the V and J calls and clone size; the DNA was used to work out D and trimming. The sample includes some 130,000 clones, approximately 85% seen only once; the top ten take about 11%. This TCR was sampled from a man older than 75 with acute or convalescent COVID-19. The sample was peripheral blood.

The CDR3 DNA is TGTGCCACTCGATCCGGGGTTGATAATGAAAAACTGTTTTTT. Translating it yields CATRSGVDNEKLFF. The gene calls are TRBV10-3 and TRBJ1-4; no reliable D call. The CDR3 has 14 residues. The V end lost 10 bases, the J end lost 4 bases, and 16 bases lay between the germline ends. Germline lookup yields CDR1 ENHRY and CDR2 SYGVKD.